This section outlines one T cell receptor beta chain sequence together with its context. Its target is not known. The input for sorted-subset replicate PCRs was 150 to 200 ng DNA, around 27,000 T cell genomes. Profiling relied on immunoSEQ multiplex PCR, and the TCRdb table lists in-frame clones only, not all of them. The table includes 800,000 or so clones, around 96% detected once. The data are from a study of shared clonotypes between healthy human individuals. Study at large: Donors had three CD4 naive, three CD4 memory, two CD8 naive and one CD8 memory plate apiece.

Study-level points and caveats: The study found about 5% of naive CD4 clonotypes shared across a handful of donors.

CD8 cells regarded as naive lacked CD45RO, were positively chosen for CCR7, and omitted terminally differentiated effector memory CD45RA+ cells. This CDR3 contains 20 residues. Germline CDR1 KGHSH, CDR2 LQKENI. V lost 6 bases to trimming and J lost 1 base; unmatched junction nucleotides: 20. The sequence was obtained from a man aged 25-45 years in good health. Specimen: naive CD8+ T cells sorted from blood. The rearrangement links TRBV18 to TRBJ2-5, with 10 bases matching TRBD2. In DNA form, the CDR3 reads TGTGCCAGCTCGTCTTTCTTCGTGGACAGGACTAGCGGAGGCCAAGAGACCCAGTACTTC. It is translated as CASSSFFVDRTSGGQETQYF.